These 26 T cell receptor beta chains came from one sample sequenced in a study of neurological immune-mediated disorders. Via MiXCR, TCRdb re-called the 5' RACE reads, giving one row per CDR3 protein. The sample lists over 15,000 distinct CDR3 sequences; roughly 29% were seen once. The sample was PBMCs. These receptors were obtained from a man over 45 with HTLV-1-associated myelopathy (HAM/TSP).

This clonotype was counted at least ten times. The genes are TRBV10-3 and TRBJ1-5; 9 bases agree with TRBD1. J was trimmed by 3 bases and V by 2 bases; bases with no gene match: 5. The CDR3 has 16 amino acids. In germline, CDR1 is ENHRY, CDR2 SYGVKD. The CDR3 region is CAISEMGTGHNQPQHF. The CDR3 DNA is TGTGCCATCAGTGAGATGGGGACAGGGCACAATCAGCCCCAGCATTTT.

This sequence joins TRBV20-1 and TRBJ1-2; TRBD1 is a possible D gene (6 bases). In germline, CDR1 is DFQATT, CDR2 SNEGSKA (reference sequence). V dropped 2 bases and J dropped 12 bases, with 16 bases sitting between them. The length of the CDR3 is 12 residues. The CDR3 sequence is CSARHDSGGHTF. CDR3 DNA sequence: TGCAGTGCTAGACACGACAGTGGGGGCCACACCTTC.

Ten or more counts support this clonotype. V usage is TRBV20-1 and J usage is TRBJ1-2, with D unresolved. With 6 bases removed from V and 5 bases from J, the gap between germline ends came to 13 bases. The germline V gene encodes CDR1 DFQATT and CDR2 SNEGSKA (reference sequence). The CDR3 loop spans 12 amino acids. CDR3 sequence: CSAAVVEYGYTF. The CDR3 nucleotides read TGCAGTGCGGCGGTGGTTGAGTATGGCTACACCTTC.

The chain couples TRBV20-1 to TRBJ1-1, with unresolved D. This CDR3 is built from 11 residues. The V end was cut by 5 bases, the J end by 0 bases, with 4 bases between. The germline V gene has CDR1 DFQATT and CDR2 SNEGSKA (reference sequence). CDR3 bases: TGCAGTGCTGTGATGAACACTGAAGCTTTCTTT. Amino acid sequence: CSAVMNTEAFF.

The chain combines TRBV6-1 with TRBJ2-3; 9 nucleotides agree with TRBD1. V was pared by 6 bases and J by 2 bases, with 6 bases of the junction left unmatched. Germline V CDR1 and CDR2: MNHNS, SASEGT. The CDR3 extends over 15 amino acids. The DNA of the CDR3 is TGTGCCAGCAGGGAACAGGGGGCGCACACAGATACGCAGTATTTT. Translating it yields CASREQGAHTDTQYF.

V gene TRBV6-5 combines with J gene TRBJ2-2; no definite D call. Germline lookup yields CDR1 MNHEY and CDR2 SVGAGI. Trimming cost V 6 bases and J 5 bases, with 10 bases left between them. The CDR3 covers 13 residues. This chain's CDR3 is CASSRRETGELFF. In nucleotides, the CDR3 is TGTGCCAGCAGCCGACGTGAAACCGGGGAGCTGTTTTTT.

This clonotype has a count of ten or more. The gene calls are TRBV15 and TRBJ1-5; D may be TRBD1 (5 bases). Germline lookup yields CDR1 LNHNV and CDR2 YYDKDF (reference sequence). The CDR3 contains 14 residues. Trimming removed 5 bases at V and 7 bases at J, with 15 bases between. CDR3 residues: CATSPGGGKQPQHF. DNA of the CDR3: TGTGCCACCAGCCCCGGCGGGGGTAAACAGCCCCAGCATTTT.

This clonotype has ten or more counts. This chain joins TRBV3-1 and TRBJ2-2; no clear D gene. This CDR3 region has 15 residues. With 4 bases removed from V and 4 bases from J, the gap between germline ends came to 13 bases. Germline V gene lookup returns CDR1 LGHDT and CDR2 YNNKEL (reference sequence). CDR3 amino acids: CASSPLSRRTGELFF. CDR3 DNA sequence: TGTGCCAGCAGCCCCCTTTCCCGACGCACCGGGGAGCTGTTTTTT.

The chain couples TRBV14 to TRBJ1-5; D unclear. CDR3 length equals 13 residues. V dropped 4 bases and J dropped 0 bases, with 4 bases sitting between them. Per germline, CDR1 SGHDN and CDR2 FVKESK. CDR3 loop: CASSRNSNQPQHF. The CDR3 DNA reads TGTGCCAGCAGCCGAAATAGCAATCAGCCCCAGCATTTT.

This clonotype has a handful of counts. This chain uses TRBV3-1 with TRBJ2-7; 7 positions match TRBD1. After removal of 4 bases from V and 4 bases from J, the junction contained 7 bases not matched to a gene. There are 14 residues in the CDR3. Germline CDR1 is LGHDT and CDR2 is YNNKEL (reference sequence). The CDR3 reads CASSPTGMRYEQYF. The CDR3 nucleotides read TGTGCCAGCAGCCCGACAGGGATGAGGTACGAGCAGTACTTC.

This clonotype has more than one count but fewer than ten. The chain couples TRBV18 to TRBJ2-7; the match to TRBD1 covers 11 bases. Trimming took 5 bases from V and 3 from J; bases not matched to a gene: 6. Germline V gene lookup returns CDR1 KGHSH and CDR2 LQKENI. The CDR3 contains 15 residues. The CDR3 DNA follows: TGTGCCAGCTCAGGACCGGGACAGGGGGGCTACGAGCAGTACTTC. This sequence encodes CASSGPGQGGYEQYF.

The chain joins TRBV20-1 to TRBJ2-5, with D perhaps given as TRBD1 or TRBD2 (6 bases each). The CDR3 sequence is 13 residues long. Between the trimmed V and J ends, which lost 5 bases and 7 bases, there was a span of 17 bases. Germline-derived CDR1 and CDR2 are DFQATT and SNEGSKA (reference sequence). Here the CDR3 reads CSALLDRAGTQYF. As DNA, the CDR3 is TGCAGTGCTCTCTTGGACAGAGCGGGGACCCAGTACTTC.

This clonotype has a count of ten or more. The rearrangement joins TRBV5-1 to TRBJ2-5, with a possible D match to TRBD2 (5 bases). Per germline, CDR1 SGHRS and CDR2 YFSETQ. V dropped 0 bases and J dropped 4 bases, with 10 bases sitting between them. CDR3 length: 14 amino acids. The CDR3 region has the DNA TGCGCCAGCAGCTTGGGAGGGAAGCGAGAGACCCAGTACTTC. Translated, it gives CASSLGGKRETQYF.

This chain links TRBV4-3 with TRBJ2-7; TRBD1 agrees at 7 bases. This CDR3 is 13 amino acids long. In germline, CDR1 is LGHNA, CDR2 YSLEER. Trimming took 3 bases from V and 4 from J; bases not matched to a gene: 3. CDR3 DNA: TGCGCCAGCAGCCAGCAGACAGGGTACGAGCAGTACTTC. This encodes CASSQQTGYEQYF.

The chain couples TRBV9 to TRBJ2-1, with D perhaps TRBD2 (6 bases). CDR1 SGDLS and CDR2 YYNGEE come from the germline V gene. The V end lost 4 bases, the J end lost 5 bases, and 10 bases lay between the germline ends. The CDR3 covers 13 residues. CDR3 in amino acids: CASSRDWNNEQFF. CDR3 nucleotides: TGTGCCAGCAGCAGGGACTGGAACAATGAGCAGTTCTTC.

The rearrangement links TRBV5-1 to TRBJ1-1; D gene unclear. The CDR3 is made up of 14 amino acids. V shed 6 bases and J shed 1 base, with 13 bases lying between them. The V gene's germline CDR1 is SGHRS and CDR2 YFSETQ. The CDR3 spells CASIEAPGNTEAFF. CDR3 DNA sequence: TGCGCCAGCATTGAGGCTCCGGGGAACACTGAAGCTTTCTTT. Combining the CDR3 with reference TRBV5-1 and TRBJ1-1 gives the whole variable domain KAGVTQTPRYLIKTRGQQVTLSCSPISGHRSVSWYQQTPGQGLQFLFEYFSETQRNKGNFPGRFSGRQFSNSRSEMNVSTLELGDSALYLCASIEAPGNTEAFFGQGTRLTVV.

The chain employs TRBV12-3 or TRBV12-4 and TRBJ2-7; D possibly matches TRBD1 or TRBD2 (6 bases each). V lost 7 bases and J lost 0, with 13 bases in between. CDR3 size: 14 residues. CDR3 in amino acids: CASTPRGGSYEQYF. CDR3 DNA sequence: TGTGCCAGCACCCCCAGGGGAGGCTCCTACGAGCAGTACTTC.

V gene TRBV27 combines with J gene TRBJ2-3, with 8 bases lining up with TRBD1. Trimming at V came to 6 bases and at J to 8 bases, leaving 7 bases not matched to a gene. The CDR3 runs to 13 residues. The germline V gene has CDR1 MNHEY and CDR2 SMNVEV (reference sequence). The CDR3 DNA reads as TGTGCCAGCAGGACAGGGGCAGCGGGTACGCAGTATTTT. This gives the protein CASRTGAAGTQYF.

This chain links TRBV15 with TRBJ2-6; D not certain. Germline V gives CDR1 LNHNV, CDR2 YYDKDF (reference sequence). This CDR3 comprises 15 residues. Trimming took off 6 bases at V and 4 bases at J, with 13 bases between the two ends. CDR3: CATRTSPGGANVLTF. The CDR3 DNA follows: TGTGCCACCAGGACCTCCCCCGGGGGGGCCAACGTCCTGACTTTC.

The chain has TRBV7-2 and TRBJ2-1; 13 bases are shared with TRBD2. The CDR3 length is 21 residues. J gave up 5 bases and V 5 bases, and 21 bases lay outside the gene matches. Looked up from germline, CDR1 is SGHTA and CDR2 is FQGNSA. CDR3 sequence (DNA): TGTGCCAGCAGCAGACCCCGACTGGGACTAGCGGGGATGGGCCGGAACAATGAGCAGTTCTTC. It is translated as CASSRPRLGLAGMGRNNEQFF.

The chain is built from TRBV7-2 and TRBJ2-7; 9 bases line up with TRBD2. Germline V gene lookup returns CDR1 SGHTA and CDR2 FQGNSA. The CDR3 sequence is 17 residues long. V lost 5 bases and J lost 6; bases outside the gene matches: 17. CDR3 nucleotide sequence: TGTGCCAGCAGCCGGTCGGGACTGGCGGGGGGGGAACCCGAGCAGTACTTC. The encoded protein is CASSRSGLAGGEPEQYF. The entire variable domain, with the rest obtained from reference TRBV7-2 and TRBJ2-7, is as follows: GAGVSQSPSNKVTEKGKDVELRCDPISGHTALYWYRQSLGQGLEFLIYFQGNSAPDKSGLPSDRFSAERTGGSVSTLTIQRTQQEDSAVYLCASSRSGLAGGEPEQYFGPGTRLTVT.

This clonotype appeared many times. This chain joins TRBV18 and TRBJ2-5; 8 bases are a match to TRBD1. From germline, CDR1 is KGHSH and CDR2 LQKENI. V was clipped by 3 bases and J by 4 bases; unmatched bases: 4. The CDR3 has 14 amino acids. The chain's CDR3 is CASSPDRERETQYF. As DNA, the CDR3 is TGTGCCAGCTCACCGGACAGGGAGAGAGAGACCCAGTACTTC.

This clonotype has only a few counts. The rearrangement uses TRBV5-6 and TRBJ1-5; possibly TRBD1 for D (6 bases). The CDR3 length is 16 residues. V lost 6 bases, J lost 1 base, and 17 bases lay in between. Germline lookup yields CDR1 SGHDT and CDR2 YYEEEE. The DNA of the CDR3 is TGTGCCAGCACCGTCGATACAGGGTCGAGCAATCAGCCCCAGCATTTT. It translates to CASTVDTGSSNQPQHF. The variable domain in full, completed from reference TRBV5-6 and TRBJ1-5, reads DAGVTQSPTHLIKTRGQQVTLRCSPKSGHDTVSWYQQALGQGPQFIFQYYEEEERQRGNFPDRFSGHQFPNYSSELNVNALLLGDSALYLCASTVDTGSSNQPQHFGDGTRLSIL.

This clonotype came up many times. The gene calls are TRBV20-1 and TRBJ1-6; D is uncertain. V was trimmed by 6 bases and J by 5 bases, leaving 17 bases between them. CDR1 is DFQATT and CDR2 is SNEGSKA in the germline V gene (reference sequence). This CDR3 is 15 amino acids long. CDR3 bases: TGCAGTGCGGGCCTTCCGGGCCGGAATAATTCACCCCTCCACTTT. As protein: CSAGLPGRNNSPLHF.

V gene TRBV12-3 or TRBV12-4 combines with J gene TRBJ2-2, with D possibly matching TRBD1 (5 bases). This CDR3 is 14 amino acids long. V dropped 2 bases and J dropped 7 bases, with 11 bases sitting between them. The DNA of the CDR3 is TGTGCCAGCAGTTTAAAGGGGAAGGGCGGGGAGCTGTTTTTT. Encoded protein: CASSLKGKGGELFF.

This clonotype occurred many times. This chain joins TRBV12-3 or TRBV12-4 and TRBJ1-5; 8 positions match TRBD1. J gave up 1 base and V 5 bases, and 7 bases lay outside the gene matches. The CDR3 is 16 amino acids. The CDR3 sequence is CASSPTGGRSNQPQHF. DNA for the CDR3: TGTGCCAGCAGTCCTACAGGGGGTAGGAGCAATCAGCCCCAGCATTTT.